Following are 9 T cell receptor beta chains from one sample sequenced in a study of immune evolution from preneoplasia to lung adenocarcinoma. TCRdb's copy holds only in-frame clones and misses some; the assay was immunoSEQ multiplex PCR. Altogether about 2,500 clones are present, around 83% being singletons, with the ten largest covering under 3%. Sequencing was done on a sample of FFPE atypical adenomatous hyperplasia tissue from the lung. Subset defined: atypical adenomatous hyperplasia (AAH), lung preneoplasia. The source of these receptors is a person aged 70 to 85 with lung adenocarcinoma.

This clone came up a few times. The chain joins TRBV20-1 to TRBJ1-1; no clear D gene. The germline V and J ends were trimmed by 3 bases and 3 bases, with 5 bases remaining between them. The CDR3 consists of 11 residues. Germline V gene data show CDR1 as DFQATT and CDR2 as SNEGSKA (reference sequence). CDR3 coding DNA: TGCAGTGCTAGTAGGGACACTGAAGCTTTCTTT. Residues: CSASRDTEAFF.

The V call is TRBV11-2, the J call TRBJ2-2; TRBD1 matches at 7 bases. The length of the CDR3 is 16 residues. After removal of 4 bases from V and 2 bases from J, the junction contained 7 bases not matched to a gene. The germline V gene encodes CDR1 SGHAT and CDR2 FQNNGV. This chain's CDR3 is CASSSYGQENTGELFF. The CDR3, as DNA: TGTGCCAGCAGCTCCTATGGACAGGAAAACACCGGGGAGCTGTTTTTT.

The chain couples TRBV6-5 to TRBJ1-3; D not certain. From germline, CDR1 is MNHEY and CDR2 SVGAGI. The CDR3 sequence is 15 residues long. V was trimmed by 5 bases and J by 0 bases, leaving 11 bases between them. The CDR3 is CASSLNIGSGNTIYF. CDR3 DNA sequence: TGTGCCAGCAGTCTTAACATCGGCTCTGGAAACACCATATATTTT.

The chain employs TRBV2 and TRBJ1-2, with D possibly being TRBD1 (5 bases). Trimming pared 2 bases from V and 1 base from J, leaving 8 bases between. The CDR3 contains 14 residues. Germline CDR1 is SNHLY and CDR2 is FYNNEI. CDR3 in DNA: TGTGCCAGCAGTGAACAGGGCTATAACTATGGCTACACCTTC. As protein: CASSEQGYNYGYTF.

The chain joins TRBV19 to TRBJ1-1; D call uncertain. The CDR3 extends over 15 amino acids. V was shortened by 1 base and J by 1 base, with 10 bases between the two germline ends. Germline V lookup: CDR1 LNHDA, CDR2 SQIVND (reference sequence). The CDR3 DNA sequence: TGTGCCAGTAGTATAGGACGGGCGAAGAACACTGAAGCTTTCTTT. Residues: CASSIGRAKNTEAFF.

The gene calls are TRBV21-1 and TRBJ2-1; the table assigns TRBD2, which was not confirmed against the DNA. TRBV21-1 is shown as a pseudogene. This CDR3 is 15 amino acids long. The CDR3 region has the DNA TGTGCCAGCAGCCCCACGTATTGGAGGTACAATGAGCAGTTCTTC. Its protein is CASSPTYWRYNEQFF.

This chain uses TRBV7-8 with TRBJ1-4, with D maybe TRBD1 (6 bases). The CDR3 consists of 17 residues. V was cut by 2 bases and J by 8 bases, with 21 bases left in between. In germline, CDR1 is SGHVS, CDR2 FQNEAQ. In nucleotides, the CDR3 is TGTGCCAGCAGCTTATGGGGGGCAGGGGTTTATCACGAAAAACTGTTTTTT. It codes for CASSLWGAGVYHEKLFF.

This clone was detected a few times. At one end, the junction sequence differs from germline, possibly due to a read error. CDR3 coding DNA: TGTGCCAGCTCCCCACTACCTGGGACGGATAATCAAGCTTTCTTT. Translating gives CASSPLPGTDNQAFF. This chain joins TRBV18 and TRBJ1-1, with D possibly being TRBD1 (5 bases). Germline CDR1 KGHSH, CDR2 LQKENI. The CDR3 consists of 15 residues.

The chain joins TRBV30 to TRBJ1-3, with a tentative D call TRBD1 (6 bases). The CDR3 is made up of 16 amino acids. The V end lost 0 bases, the J end lost 2 bases, and 14 bases lay between the germline ends. Germline CDR1 GTSNPN, CDR2 SVGIG (reference sequence). This CDR3 is CAWSVGTGMTGNTIYF. The CDR3 DNA is TGTGCCTGGAGTGTGGGAACAGGGATGACTGGAAACACCATATATTTT.